This paragraph covers one TCR beta chain sequence. The target antigen is unknown. The data originate from a study of T cell responses to AZD1222 COVID-19 vaccine. Method: immunoSEQ multiplex PCR; TCRdb's copy keeps in-frame clones and lacks some. Counted here are over 100,000 clones, approximately 85% occurring once; the ten biggest clones make up about 13%. The CDR3 spans 15 residues. Losses at the gene ends were 0 bases for V and 2 bases for J; bases not matched to a gene: 4. Germline V gene sequence: CDR1 MNHEY, CDR2 SVGAGI. Study-level findings and limits: Scientists sampled the repertoires only once the peak T cell response had passed. Once two AZD1222 doses were given, Spike-specific TCR breadth and depth went up. Clonal diversity may have been underestimated, and the donors were mostly white British, with more females than males.

J is TRBJ2-7 and V is TRBV6-5, with TRBD1 identical over 7 bases. The sample here was peripheral blood, taken on day 0 of MenACWY control vaccination. This sequence originates from an adult in good health. CDR3 DNA sequence: TGTGCCAGCAGTTACTCATTGACAGGGACCTACGAGCAGTACTTC. This translates into CASSYSLTGTYEQYF.